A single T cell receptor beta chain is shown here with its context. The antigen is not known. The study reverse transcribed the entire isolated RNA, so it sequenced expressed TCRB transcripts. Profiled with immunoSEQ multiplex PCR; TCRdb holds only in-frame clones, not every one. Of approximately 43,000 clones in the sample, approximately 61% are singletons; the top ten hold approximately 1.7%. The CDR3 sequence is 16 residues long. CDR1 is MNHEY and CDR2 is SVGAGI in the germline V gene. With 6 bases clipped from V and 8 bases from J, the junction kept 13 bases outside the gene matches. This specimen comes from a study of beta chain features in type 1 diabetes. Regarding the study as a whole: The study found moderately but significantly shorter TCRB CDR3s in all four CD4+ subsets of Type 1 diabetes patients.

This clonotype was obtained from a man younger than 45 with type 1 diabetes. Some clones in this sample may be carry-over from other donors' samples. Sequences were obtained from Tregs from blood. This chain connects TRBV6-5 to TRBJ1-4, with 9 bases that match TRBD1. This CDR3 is CASSYLLGQGREKLFF. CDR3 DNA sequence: TGTGCCAGCAGCTACCTTCTGGGACAGGGACGCGAAAAACTGTTTTTT.